This T cell receptor beta chain was sequenced for a study of cytomegalovirus exposure and HLA in healthy donors. Participants comprised healthy donors of bone marrow. Both 60 Vbeta primers and 13 Jbeta primers went into the PCR. Original processing notes: In a later analysis, the count reached 75 million to 90 million unique TCR beta chains, with roughly 9.9 million shared. Clones were read by immunoSEQ multiplex PCR, and TCRdb kept only the in-frame ones, dropping some. Clone size and the V and J calls come from that table; the DNA yielded D and trimming. The table lists about 140,000 clones, 80% of them singletons, with 2% to 3% in the top ten. Study results and caveats: HLA restriction was apparent for most CMV-associated TCR beta chains in a later analysis. Later analysis demonstrated an association between a missense DCLRE1C variant and TCR beta V- and J-gene trimming.

V gave up 5 bases and J gave up 4 bases; unmatched junction bases: 3. Germline values: CDR1 SEHNR, CDR2 FQNEAQ (reference sequence). The CDR3 spans 14 residues. As regards this clone: Antigen: not known.

This chain links TRBV7-9 with TRBJ2-7; 12 bases fit TRBD2. Sequenced input: PBMCs. The sequence was collected from a middle-aged man in good health and CMV-seronegative. The CDR3 region is CASSPGLAGYEQYF. The CDR3 DNA sequence: TGTGCCAGCAGCCCGGGACTAGCGGGTTACGAGCAGTACTTC.